The sequence of this T cell receptor beta chain was determined in a study of blood T cell repertoires in COVID-19. Looking at the study overall: Some COVID-19 samples were acute and others convalescent; all came from the United States, Italy and Spain. Sources were T cells, B-cell-depleted T cells, or PBMCs; the material itself was cDNA or gDNA.

In the original workflow: The assay estimated nucleated cells by amplifying reference gene primers. Clones were sequenced by immunoSEQ multiplex PCR, and TCRdb holds only the in-frame ones, with some missing. V and J calls plus clone size are reproduced from that table; the DNA served to infer D and trimming. The sample has about 64,000 clones, about three quarters seen once. CDR3 size: 12 residues. Germline V gene data show CDR1 as SGHNT and CDR2 as YYREEE (reference sequence). V was pared by 4 bases and J by 6 bases, with 10 bases between. This clone was seen a few times. This TCR was sampled from a human donor in a cohort sampled during active COVID-19. The source material was peripheral blood. The chain employs TRBV5-4 and TRBJ1-1, with D maybe TRBD1 (6 bases). CDR3 region: CASSPQGSEAFF. The DNA of the CDR3 is TGTGCCAGCAGCCCACAGGGTTCTGAAGCTTTCTTT.